One sample yielded the 27 T cell receptor beta chains listed below, sequenced in a study of identical twins. From the 5' RACE reads, TCRdb called clonotypes with MiXCR, one entry per CDR3 protein. The sample includes about 700,000 distinct CDR3 sequences, around 5.7% of them seen just once. Sequencing was done on a sample of naive T cells sorted from blood. Source of these receptors: a young man in good health.

The V and J genes are TRBV18 and TRBJ2-1; D tentatively reads TRBD1 or TRBD2 (5 bases each). Trimming cost V 7 bases and J 1 base, with 14 bases left between them. CDR1 and CDR2 (germline): KGHSH, LQKENI. This CDR3 comprises 15 residues. This CDR3 reads CASLSGTASYNEQFF. CDR3 sequence (DNA): TGTGCCAGCTTATCCGGGACGGCGTCCTACAATGAGCAGTTCTTC.

This clonotype was detected many times. The V call is TRBV28, the J call TRBJ2-1, with TRBD1 as a possible D gene (6 bases). Germline V lookup: CDR1 MDHEN, CDR2 SYDVKM. The CDR3 loop spans 13 amino acids. The ends were cut back, 6 bases at V and 3 bases at J, with 9 bases in the middle. The CDR3 sequence: CASREDSYNEQFF. The CDR3 nucleotides are TGTGCCAGCAGGGAGGACAGCTACAATGAGCAGTTCTTC.

This clonotype was detected only a few times. The chain recombines TRBV18 with TRBJ1-1; 7 nucleotides match TRBD1. The CDR3 has 13 residues. J was trimmed by 5 bases and V by 2 bases; bases with no gene match: 2. CDR1 KGHSH and CDR2 LQKENI come from the germline V gene. CDR3 DNA sequence: TGTGCCAGCTCACCAACAGGGGAAACTGAAGCTTTCTTT. Its protein is CASSPTGETEAFF.

Ten or more counts support this clonotype. This chain uses TRBV14 with TRBJ1-1; D call uncertain. The germline CDR1 and CDR2 sequences are SGHDN and FVKESK. The CDR3 sequence is 14 residues long. V lost 1 base to trimming and J lost 1 base, with 7 bases between them. Here the CDR3 DNA reads TGTGCCAGCAGCCAAGGTTGGGAGAACACTGAAGCTTTCTTT. Amino acid sequence: CASSQGWENTEAFF.

Many counts were recorded for this clonotype. This chain joins TRBV3-1 and TRBJ1-1; tentatively, D is TRBD1 (6 bases). The CDR3 is 14 amino acids. The germline V gene encodes CDR1 LGHDT and CDR2 YNNKEL (reference sequence). V lost 1 base, J lost 8 bases, and 14 bases lay in between. CDR3 in DNA: TGTGCCAGCAGCCAAGCGCTGGGGGGGACAGAAGCTTTCTTT. Protein sequence: CASSQALGGTEAFF.

This clonotype was picked up a small number of times. This chain links TRBV4-2 with TRBJ2-7, with D uncertain. There are 14 residues in the CDR3. Germline CDR1 LGHNA, CDR2 YNFKEQ. V was cut by 0 bases and J by 3 bases, with 9 bases left in between. The CDR3 sequence: CASSQDLGSYEQYV. The CDR3 nucleotides are TGTGCCAGCAGCCAAGATCTCGGCAGCTACGAGCAGTACGTC.

J is TRBJ2-7 and V is TRBV7-8; TRBD2 matches at 9 bases. CDR3 length: 16 residues. Germline CDR1 and CDR2: SGHVS and FQNEAQ. The trim removed 6 bases at V and 5 bases at J, leaving 14 bases unmatched. CDR3 nucleotides: TGTGCCAGCAGTACGCGACGAGCGGGAGGTCGCAACGAGCAGTACTTC. It encodes CASSTRRAGGRNEQYF.

The chain is built from TRBV19 and TRBJ2-1; D is ambiguous. From germline, CDR1 is LNHDA and CDR2 SQIVND (reference sequence). The V end was cut by 1 base, the J end by 2 bases, with 9 bases between. The CDR3 runs to 15 residues. In nucleotides, the CDR3 is TGTGCCAGTAGTATAGCGGGTTCAACCTACAATGAGCAGTTCTTC. As protein: CASSIAGSTYNEQFF.

A word on this clonotype: This sequence may be a read error, since a much larger clone differs from it by one base. The rearrangement joins TRBV9 to TRBJ2-5; 12 bases fit TRBD2. The V gene's germline CDR1 is SGDLS and CDR2 YYNGEE. CDR3 length equals 15 residues. After removal of 0 bases from V and 3 bases from J, the junction contained 0 bases not matched to a gene. The DNA of the CDR3 is TGTGCCAGCAGCGTAGGACTAGCGGGAGAAGAGACCCAGTACTTC. Its translation is CASSVGLAGEETQYF. The full variable domain, rest sourced from reference TRBV9 and TRBJ2-5, is DSGVTQTPKHLITATGQRVTLRCSPRSGDLSVYWYQQSLDQGLQFLIQYYNGEERAKGNILERFSAQQFPDLHSELNLSSLELGDSALYFCASSVGLAGEETQYFGPGTRLLVL.

This clonotype was recorded a few times. The chain couples TRBV5-1 to TRBJ1-1; D not certain. The CDR3 totals 13 residues. CDR1 and CDR2 from the germline V gene are SGHRS and YFSETQ. The V end lost 0 bases, the J end lost 8 bases, and 11 bases lay between the germline ends. The CDR3 DNA is TGCGCCAGCAGCTTGGAAGGAGGACGGGAAGCTTTCTTT. Translated: CASSLEGGREAFF.

This clonotype was seen more than once but under ten times. J is TRBJ2-2 and V is TRBV5-1; TRBD1 or TRBD2 may be the D gene (6 bases each). The V end lost 4 bases, the J end lost 6 bases, and 19 bases lay between the germline ends. This CDR3 has 16 residues. CDR1 is SGHRS and CDR2 is YFSETQ in the germline V gene. In nucleotides, the CDR3 is TGCGCCAGCAGCGCGATCGGGGGCGCTGGGGCCGGGGAGCTGTTTTTT. Encoded protein: CASSAIGGAGAGELFF.

This clonotype showed up just a few times. This chain uses TRBV28 with TRBJ2-7; 10 nucleotides agree with TRBD2. Looked up from germline, CDR1 is MDHEN and CDR2 is SYDVKM. The CDR3 is 16 residues long. V shed 5 bases, J shed 1 base, and the junction held 8 bases outside the gene matches. CDR3 region: CASSLTVTSGSYEQYF. The CDR3 coding sequence is TGTGCCAGCAGTCTTACCGTGACTAGCGGGTCCTACGAGCAGTACTTC.

This clonotype has more than one count but fewer than ten. This rearrangement joins TRBV4-2 to TRBJ2-1; the match to TRBD2 covers 9 bases. CDR1 and CDR2 (germline): LGHNA, YNFKEQ. The CDR3 consists of 16 residues. V shed 0 bases, J shed 8 bases, and the junction held 8 bases outside the gene matches. CDR3 bases: TGTGCCAGCAGCCAAGAGGGCGGGAGGGTTATGGATGAGCAGTTCTTC. Its protein is CASSQEGGRVMDEQFF.

This clonotype was observed a few times. V is TRBV20-1 and J is TRBJ2-3; D uncertain. The CDR3 is 13 residues long. Germline CDR1 reads DFQATT; CDR2 reads SNEGSKA (reference sequence). Trimming cost V 6 bases and J 1 base, with 11 bases left between them. Written as DNA, the CDR3 is TGCAGTGCGATCCTAGGCGGCACAGATACGCAGTATTTT. It yields the protein CSAILGGTDTQYF.

This sequence joins TRBV6-1 and TRBJ2-3; 7 positions match TRBD2. The V segment lost 7 bases and the J segment 2 bases; nucleotides outside the gene matches: 9. The V gene's germline CDR1 is MNHNS and CDR2 SASEGT. This CDR3 region has 15 residues. The CDR3 here is CASTPSGTLTDTQYF. The CDR3 DNA sequence: TGTGCCAGCACCCCTAGCGGAACGCTCACAGATACGCAGTATTTT.

This clonotype has just a few counts. In this CDR3 the conserved last residue, phenylalanine or tryptophan, is missing, so a read error is likely. The limits of the CDR3 on the DNA are not certain, so only TCRdb's listed CDR3 is given. The chain combines TRBV6-5 with TRBJ2-3; the table's D call TRBD2 went unverified against the DNA. The V gene's germline CDR1 is MNHEY and CDR2 SVGAGI. The CDR3 numbers 14 amino acids, ends counted. CDR3: CASSYSKRAADFHP.

The rearrangement links TRBV7-7 to TRBJ2-1, with D possibly matching TRBD2 (6 bases). Trimming cost V 6 bases and J 8 bases, with 29 bases left between them. The CDR3 extends over 18 amino acids. Per the germline V gene, CDR1 is SSHAT and CDR2 is FNYEAQ (reference sequence). The CDR3 region is CASSPSPPGERLMDEQFF. CDR3 nucleotide sequence: TGTGCCAGCAGTCCTTCCCCCCCGGGAGAACGCTTAATGGATGAGCAGTTCTTC.

This chain uses TRBV15 with TRBJ2-5; TRBD1 matches 8 bases. The CDR3 consists of 15 residues. Germline assignment: CDR1 LNHNV and CDR2 YYDKDF (reference sequence). J gave up 0 bases and V 9 bases, and 9 bases lay outside the gene matches. The CDR3 DNA reads TGTGCCACGGGCGGGACAGGAGGGCACCAAGAGACCCAGTACTTC. Its protein is CATGGTGGHQETQYF. The entire variable domain, with the rest obtained from reference TRBV15 and TRBJ2-5, is as follows: DAMVIQNPRYQVTQFGKPVTLSCSQTLNHNVMYWYQQKSSQAPKLLFHYYDKDFNNEADTPDNFQSRRPNTSFCFLDIRSPGLGDTAMYLCATGGTGGHQETQYFGPGTRLLVL.

This clonotype was detected many times. The chain combines TRBV10-3 with TRBJ2-3, with D possibly called TRBD1 or TRBD2 (5 bases each). Germline CDR1 ENHRY, CDR2 SYGVKD. The CDR3 runs to 16 residues. V was cut by 0 bases and J by 0 bases, with 10 bases left in between. The CDR3 DNA sequence: TGTGCCATCAGTGAGTCGAAGGGGAGAAGCACAGATACGCAGTATTTT. Protein product: CAISESKGRSTDTQYF.

This clonotype was picked up a small number of times. This chain connects TRBV6-1 to TRBJ2-7, with 11 bases matching TRBD1. The ends lost 5 bases at V and 2 bases at J; junction bases unmatched: 5. CDR3 length equals 15 residues. The germline V gene has CDR1 MNHNS and CDR2 SASEGT. CDR3 residues: CASSPRDRGTYEQYV. The CDR3 DNA reads as TGTGCCAGCAGTCCCCGGGACAGGGGGACCTACGAGCAGTACGTC.

This clonotype has just a few counts. The V and J genes are TRBV7-9 and TRBJ2-3, with 12 bases that match TRBD1. This CDR3 comprises 15 residues. Germline lookup yields CDR1 SEHNR and CDR2 FQNEAQ (reference sequence). Trimming cost V 5 bases and J 4 bases; bases outside gene matches: 4. CDR3 sequence: CASSRDRGLADTQYF. Written as DNA, the CDR3 is TGTGCCAGCAGCCGGGACAGGGGGCTGGCAGATACGCAGTATTTT.

This clonotype was found many times. The rearrangement joins TRBV27 to TRBJ1-5, with 9 bases identical to TRBD1. The CDR3 runs 14 residues. The germline V gene has CDR1 MNHEY and CDR2 SMNVEV (reference sequence). The junction had 4 bases not matched to a gene; V was cut back by 6 bases and J by 4 bases. CDR3 sequence: CASSTGGWNQPQHF. Written as DNA, the CDR3 is TGTGCCAGCAGCACAGGGGGCTGGAATCAGCCCCAGCATTTT.

This clonotype was counted between two and nine times. The CDR3 protein is CASSEGQGKSYNEQFF. In DNA form, the CDR3 reads TGCGCCAGCAGCGAGGGACAGGGTAAGTCCTACAATGAGCAGTTCTTC. The chain couples TRBV5-1 to TRBJ2-1, with 9 bases lining up with TRBD1. V was pared by 4 bases and J by 1 base, with 6 bases of the junction left unmatched. The CDR3 extends over 16 amino acids. CDR1 and CDR2 (germline): SGHRS, YFSETQ.

This clonotype was counted between two and nine times. This chain's CDR3 is CATSRDGSGRSTGELFF. CDR3 in DNA: TGTGCCACCAGCAGAGATGGTAGCGGGAGAAGCACCGGGGAGCTGTTTTTT. V and J are TRBV15 and TRBJ2-2; TRBD2 matches at 9 bases. V lost 0 bases, J lost 4 bases, and 6 bases stayed unmatched. Germline-derived CDR1 and CDR2 are LNHNV and YYDKDF (reference sequence). The CDR3 runs 17 residues.

This clonotype was detected many times. The chain joins TRBV21-1 to TRBJ2-7; the DNA was not used to check the table's D call, TRBD2. TRBV21-1 is a pseudogene. The CDR3 runs 17 residues. The CDR3 protein is CASIGTSGSDPTYEQYV. The DNA of the CDR3 is TGTGCCAGCATAGGGACTAGCGGGAGTGATCCAACCTACGAGCAGTACGTC.

In its sample, this clonotype was seen many times. The chain has TRBV20-1 and TRBJ2-3, with a weak D call TRBD1 (5 bases). The CDR3 covers 15 residues. CDR1 is DFQATT and CDR2 is SNEGSKA in the germline V gene (reference sequence). Trimming shortened V by 5 bases and J by 0 bases, and 15 bases separated the two germline ends. CDR3 protein: CSAAPWGTSTDTQYF. The CDR3 coding sequence is TGCAGTGCTGCTCCGTGGGGCACTAGCACAGATACGCAGTATTTT.

This clonotype was detected many times. The rearrangement joins TRBV7-9 to TRBJ1-2; D is possibly TRBD1 (6 bases). V lost 0 bases and J lost 2, with 13 bases in between. In germline, CDR1 is SEHNR, CDR2 FQNEAQ (reference sequence). The CDR3 spans 16 residues. CDR3 in amino acids: CASSLAHGGRNYGYTF. DNA for the CDR3: TGTGCCAGCAGCTTAGCGCATGGGGGCAGAAACTATGGCTACACCTTC.